Below are 11 T cell receptor beta chains sequenced from a single sample in a study of blood T cell repertoires in COVID-19. Sequencing was performed with immunoSEQ multiplex PCR; in TCRdb, only in-frame clones are kept and a portion is missing. The top ten clones hold 1.5% of a sample with about 180,000 clones, about 80% of them seen once. Sequencing was carried out using peripheral blood. Receptor source: a human donor in a cohort sampled during active COVID-19.

This clone was seen more than once but under ten times. The chain employs TRBV7-3 and TRBJ2-7; 11 bases fit TRBD2. The junction had 5 bases not matched to a gene; V was cut back by 2 bases and J by 5 bases. The CDR3 has 15 residues. Germline V lookup: CDR1 SGHTA, CDR2 FQGTGA. The CDR3 sequence: CASSLLAGGPNEQYF. CDR3 nucleotide sequence: TGTGCCAGCAGCTTATTAGCGGGGGGGCCCAACGAGCAGTACTTC.

CDR3 DNA sequence: TGCGCCAGCAGTGCAGCAGGGTGGGAGCAGTACTTC. Translated, it gives CASSAAGWEQYF. The chain employs TRBV10-2 and TRBJ2-7, with D possibly matching TRBD1 (5 bases). CDR1 is WSHSY, CDR2 SAAADI, per germline. The CDR3 is made up of 12 amino acids. V was trimmed by 4 bases and J by 7 bases, leaving 11 bases between them.

This clone was recorded only once. J is TRBJ1-4 and V is TRBV4-3; D unclear. The germline CDR1 and CDR2 sequences are LGHNA and YSLEER. The CDR3 contains 17 residues. V lost 0 bases and J lost 7, with 18 bases in between. The DNA for the CDR3 is TGCGCCAGCAGCCAAGATCTCGGCGGGGAGCCAGGTGAAAAACTGTTTTTT. Translating it yields CASSQDLGGEPGEKLFF.

This sequence joins TRBV9 and TRBJ2-7; TRBD2 agrees at 11 bases. CDR1 is SGDLS and CDR2 is YYNGEE in the germline V gene. The CDR3 has 14 residues. V was pared by 3 bases and J by 2 bases, with 1 base of the junction left unmatched. Here the CDR3 reads CASSATSGTYEQYF. The CDR3 coding sequence is TGTGCCAGCAGCGCGACTAGCGGGACCTACGAGCAGTACTTC.

This clone was seen once. J is TRBJ2-7 and V is TRBV4-1, with D perhaps TRBD2 (5 bases). V gave up 1 base and J gave up 2 bases, with 15 bases separating them. From germline, CDR1 is MGHRA and CDR2 YSYEKL. The CDR3 has 16 amino acids. The CDR3 nucleotides are TGCGCCAGCAGCCAAGTGGTCAGTGAGGGTCCCTACGAGCAGTACTTC. Translated, it gives CASSQVVSEGPYEQYF.

In regard to this clone: One junction end does not reproduce the germline sequence, and a read error may be involved. The rearrangement joins TRBV19 to TRBJ1-5, with a possible D match to TRBD1 (6 bases). CDR3 length equals 15 residues. CDR1 is LNHDA, CDR2 SQIVND, per germline (reference sequence). CDR3 region: CASSIDWTAYQPQHF. CDR3 nucleotide sequence: TGTGCCAGTAGCATAGATTGGACAGCCTATCAGCCCCAGCATTTT.

The rearrangement uses TRBV19 and TRBJ2-7, with 11 bases identical to TRBD1. Germline CDR1 is LNHDA and CDR2 is SQIVND (reference sequence). The CDR3 is made up of 13 amino acids. With 7 bases clipped from V and 2 bases from J, the junction kept 1 base outside the gene matches. The CDR3: CASKGQGAYEQYF. The CDR3 coding sequence is TGTGCCAGTAAGGGACAGGGGGCCTACGAGCAGTACTTC.

The CDR3 region has the DNA TGTGCCAGCAGCTTAGCAGACGGGAACTCCTACAATGAGCAGTTCTTC. Its translation: CASSLADGNSYNEQFF. This chain connects TRBV7-9 to TRBJ2-1; a weak D match, TRBD2 (5 bases). The CDR3 extends over 16 amino acids. Germline values: CDR1 SEHNR, CDR2 FQNEAQ (reference sequence). V lost 0 bases and J lost 0, with 9 bases in between.

CDR3 DNA: TGTGCCAGCAGTAGCCGGGACATCTACGAGCAGTACTTC. Encoded protein: CASSSRDIYEQYF. V and J are TRBV6-5 and TRBJ2-7, with D maybe TRBD1 (6 bases). The germline CDR1 and CDR2 sequences are MNHEY and SVGAGI. CDR3 length: 13 amino acids. The V and J ends lost 5 bases and 3 bases respectively, with 11 bases between them.

In regard to this clone: This CDR3 is also generated by other DNA sequences in the sample. This chain links TRBV3-1 (or the pseudogene TRBV3-2) with TRBJ1-1; a weak D match, TRBD1 (5 bases). The CDR3 has 13 amino acids. The ends were cut back, 1 base at V and 4 bases at J, with 7 bases in the middle. CDR1 and CDR2 from the germline V gene are LGHDT and YNNKEL (reference sequence). The CDR3 DNA is TGTGCCAGCAGCCAAGCGGGGGGCACTGAAGCTTTCTTT. Translating gives CASSQAGGTEAFF.

There are a few counts of this clone. The chain joins TRBV6-5 to TRBJ1-6; tentatively, D is TRBD1 (5 bases). The germline V gene has CDR1 MNHEY and CDR2 SVGAGI. This CDR3 region has 15 residues. The germline V and J ends were trimmed by 5 bases and 6 bases, with 14 bases remaining between them. CDR3 protein: CASSPPAGLNSPLHF. The CDR3 region has the DNA TGTGCCAGCAGTCCACCGGCGGGGCTTAATTCACCCCTCCACTTT.